What follows is one T cell receptor beta chain and its context. Its antigen is not known. These data come from a study of cytomegalovirus exposure and HLA in healthy donors. V was pared by 3 bases and J by 0 bases, with 14 bases between. There are 16 residues in the CDR3. The germline V gene has CDR1 MGHDK and CDR2 SYGVNS. PCR involved 60 Vbeta and 13 Jbeta primers. Only in-frame clones appear in the TCRdb table, and some are missing; sequencing was by immunoSEQ multiplex PCR. The sample lists 130,000 to 150,000 clones; approximately 79% were seen once. Regarding the study as a whole: Using a false discovery rate of 0.05, a later analysis showed that 16,951 TCR beta sequences were associated with HLA alleles.

The sequencing sample was made of PBMCs. The TCR was taken from a man younger than 35 in good health and CMV-seropositive. V and J are TRBV25-1 and TRBJ1-2; tentative D call: TRBD1 (6 bases). The CDR3 sequence is CASSERTEKANYGYTF. The CDR3, as DNA: TGTGCCAGCAGTGAGCGGACAGAAAAAGCTAACTATGGCTACACCTTC.